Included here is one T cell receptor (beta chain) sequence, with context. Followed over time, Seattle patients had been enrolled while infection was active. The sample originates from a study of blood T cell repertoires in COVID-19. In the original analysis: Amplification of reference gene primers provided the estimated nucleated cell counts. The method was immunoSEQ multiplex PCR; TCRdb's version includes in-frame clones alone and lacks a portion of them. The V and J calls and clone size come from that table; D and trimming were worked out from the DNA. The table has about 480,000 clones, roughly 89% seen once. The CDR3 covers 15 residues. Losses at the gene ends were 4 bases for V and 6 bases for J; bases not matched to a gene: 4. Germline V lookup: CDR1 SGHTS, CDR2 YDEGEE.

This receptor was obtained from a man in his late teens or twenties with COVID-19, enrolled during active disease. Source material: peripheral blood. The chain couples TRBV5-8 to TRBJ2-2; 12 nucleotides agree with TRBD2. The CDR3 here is CASSRGLAGAGELFF. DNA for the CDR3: TGTGCCAGCAGCAGGGGACTAGCGGGCGCCGGGGAGCTGTTTTTT.